These 25 T cell receptor beta chains originate from one sample sequenced in a study of T cell repertoires in cytomegalovirus infection. Each CDR3 protein is one row after TCRdb ran MiXCR on the reads. Of more than 350,000 distinct CDR3 sequences listed, about 33% are singletons. Material for sequencing was PBMCs. These receptor sequences come from a human donor in good health (CMV status not recorded). Some clones in this sample may be carry-over from other donors' samples.

There are many counts of this clonotype. The V gene is TRBV19, the J gene TRBJ1-5; the D is unclear. The CDR3 consists of 13 residues. Germline-derived CDR1 and CDR2 are LNHDA and SQIVND (reference sequence). The V gene lost 8 bases and the J gene lost 3 bases, with 11 bases spanning the gap. DNA of the CDR3: TGTGCCAGTGGACGGCAGATCAATCAGCCCCAGCATTTT. Its translation: CASGRQINQPQHF.

This clonotype was seen at least ten times. V gene TRBV7-6 combines with J gene TRBJ2-5; D gene ambiguous. V was pared by 0 bases and J by 4 bases, with 6 bases between. This CDR3 comprises 13 residues. From germline, CDR1 is SGHVS and CDR2 FNYEAQ. CDR3 residues: CASSLAASETQYF. The CDR3 nucleotides are TGTGCCAGCAGCTTAGCGGCCTCAGAGACCCAGTACTTC.

With regard to this clonotype: The junction does not match germline at one end; this may be a read error. The chain has TRBV10-2 and TRBJ2-7; D perhaps matches TRBD2 (6 bases). The CDR3 totals 14 residues. From germline, CDR1 is WSHSY and CDR2 SAAADI. The CDR3 coding sequence is TGCGCCATCAGTGAGTCGGAGGGTTCCTACGAGCAGTACTTC. Translation: CAISESEGSYEQYF.

Many counts were recorded for this clonotype. The chain joins TRBV11-2 to TRBJ2-7, with D hard to call. Deletions cut 3 bases from V and 0 bases from J, with 9 bases between. The CDR3 sequence is 14 residues long. Germline V gives CDR1 SGHAT, CDR2 FQNNGV. The CDR3 reads CASSFLRTSYEQYF. The CDR3 coding sequence is TGTGCCAGCAGCTTTCTCAGAACCTCCTACGAGCAGTACTTC.

CDR3 loop: CASSPSKGTRNTEAFF. For the CDR3, the DNA is TGTGCCAGCAGTCCTTCGAAGGGGACCAGGAACACTGAAGCTTTCTTT. The gene calls are TRBV12-3 or TRBV12-4 and TRBJ1-1; the D gene is possibly TRBD1 (5 bases). The CDR3 is 16 amino acids. The ends were cut back, 5 bases at V and 1 base at J, with 17 bases in the middle.

The V gene is TRBV6-1, the J gene TRBJ1-2; TRBD1 might be the D (6 bases). V lost 7 bases to trimming and J lost 10 bases, with 19 bases between them. Germline CDR1 is MNHNS and CDR2 is SASEGT. This CDR3 has 13 residues. The CDR3 spells CASTRGGADVYTF. The CDR3 DNA is TGTGCCAGCACCCGGGGGGGGGCAGACGTCTACACCTTC.

This clonotype was counted a single time. This chain connects TRBV12-3 or TRBV12-4 to TRBJ2-5; 10 nucleotides match TRBD2. The CDR3 is made up of 15 amino acids. The trim removed 2 bases at V and 7 bases at J, leaving 7 bases unmatched. As DNA, the CDR3 is TGTGCCAGCAGTTTATCGAGCGGGGGGGCTGGGACCCAGTACTTC. This translates into CASSLSSGGAGTQYF.

This clonotype has a handful of counts. This chain links TRBV24-1 with TRBJ1-5; TRBD1 matches at 8 bases. Trimming at V came to 5 bases and at J to 0 bases, leaving 11 bases not matched to a gene. Germline V gene lookup returns CDR1 KGHDR and CDR2 SFDVKD. The CDR3 runs to 18 residues. Written as DNA, the CDR3 is TGTGCCACCAGTGCTTCAGGCGGGGACAGGCATAGCAATCAGCCCCAGCATTTT. Amino acids: CATSASGGDRHSNQPQHF.

This clonotype was seen ten or more times. The V gene is TRBV7-6, the J gene TRBJ2-7, with 11 positions matching TRBD1. Trimming cost V 5 bases and J 6 bases; bases outside gene matches: 3. Looked up from germline, CDR1 is SGHVS and CDR2 is FNYEAQ. The CDR3 length is 13 residues. CDR3 nucleotides: TGTGCCAGCAGCCTGGGGACAGGGGGCGAGCAGTACTTC. As protein: CASSLGTGGEQYF.

The genes are TRBV20-1 and TRBJ2-5; D gene uncertain. Germline V gene data show CDR1 as DFQATT and CDR2 as SNEGSKA (reference sequence). The V end was cut by 3 bases, the J end by 4 bases, with 21 bases between. The CDR3 covers 16 residues. CDR3 DNA: TGCAGTGCTAGGGGCCACAACCTGGGCCGCTTAGAGACCCAGTACTTC. Its translation is CSARGHNLGRLETQYF.

There are many counts of this clonotype. The rearrangement joins TRBV7-2 to TRBJ2-2; 12 bases fit TRBD2. The junction had 5 bases not matched to a gene; V was cut back by 3 bases and J by 6 bases. This CDR3 has 16 residues. Germline V lookup: CDR1 SGHTA, CDR2 FQGNSA. The CDR3 protein is CASSFTSGGYSGELFF. The CDR3 DNA reads TGTGCCAGCAGCTTCACTAGCGGGGGGTACTCCGGGGAGCTGTTTTTT.

This clonotype has ten or more counts. The V and J genes are TRBV12-3 or TRBV12-4 and TRBJ2-1, with 13 bases that match TRBD2. Trimming at V came to 5 bases and at J to 4 bases, leaving 8 bases not matched to a gene. This CDR3 spans 17 amino acids. CDR3 nucleotides: TGTGCCAGCAGTCTCACTAGCGGGGGGGGAAATTACAATGAGCAGTTCTTC. Its protein product is CASSLTSGGGNYNEQFF.

This chain joins TRBV10-3 and TRBJ2-7; D remains ambiguous. The CDR3 loop spans 13 amino acids. V shed 0 bases and J shed 3 bases, with 6 bases lying between them. Germline assignment: CDR1 ENHRY and CDR2 SYGVKD. CDR3 amino acids: CAISESGNYEQYF. In nucleotides, the CDR3 is TGTGCCATCAGTGAGTCGGGCAACTACGAGCAGTACTTC.

Ten or more counts support this clonotype. The V call is TRBV7-8, the J call TRBJ2-5; TRBD2 is a possible D gene (5 bases). CDR3 length: 14 amino acids. Trimming cost V 0 bases and J 1 base, with 6 bases left between them. Germline assignment: CDR1 SGHVS and CDR2 FQNEAQ. The CDR3 nucleotides are TGTGCCAGCAGCTTAGCGCGGGTCCAAGAGACCCAGTACTTC. Protein sequence: CASSLARVQETQYF.

This clonotype was recorded once. The junction differs from germline at one of its ends, possibly a read error. The chain is built from TRBV5-3 and TRBJ1-4; D is unresolved. TRBV5-3 is an open reading frame whose function is uncertain. This CDR3 contains 17 residues. In nucleotides, the CDR3 is TGTGCCAGCAGCTTGCCGAGGACCCGAGAGCGTAATGAAAAACTGTTTTTT. This codes for CASSLPRTRERNEKLFF.

A single count supports this clonotype. This rearrangement joins TRBV9 to TRBJ2-7; TRBD1 aligns across 10 bases. Germline CDR1 is SGDLS and CDR2 is YYNGEE. The CDR3 length is 16 residues. The J segment lost 2 bases and the V segment lost 3 bases, leaving 8 bases of the junction unmatched. The CDR3 loop is CASSATRQGATYEQYF. DNA for the CDR3: TGTGCCAGCAGCGCCACCAGACAGGGGGCTACCTACGAGCAGTACTTC.

This clonotype was counted ten times or more. The chain combines TRBV7-6 with TRBJ2-5; D gene ambiguous. V lost 4 bases and J 1 base, leaving 10 bases between the germline ends. Germline CDR1 and CDR2: SGHVS and FNYEAQ. This CDR3 has 14 amino acids. For the CDR3, the DNA is TGTGCCAGCAGCTCACCGAAGGCCCAAGAGACCCAGTACTTC. It is translated as CASSSPKAQETQYF.

The chain combines TRBV7-1 with TRBJ1-3; unclear D gene. Being an ORF, TRBV7-1 has a function that is uncertain. There are 16 residues in the CDR3. With 4 bases removed from V and 0 bases from J, the gap between germline ends came to 13 bases. The CDR3 reads CASSYQEVSSGNTIYF. DNA of the CDR3: TGTGCCAGCAGCTACCAAGAAGTGAGCTCTGGAAACACCATATATTTT.

The chain joins TRBV5-5 to TRBJ2-3, with unresolved D. Germline CDR1 is SGHKS and CDR2 is YYEKEE (reference sequence). This CDR3 spans 15 amino acids. V was cut by 0 bases and J by 4 bases, with 12 bases left in between. This CDR3 reads CASSLANSAADTQYF. The DNA of the CDR3 is TGTGCCAGCAGCTTGGCGAACAGCGCCGCAGATACGCAGTATTTT.

This chain connects TRBV6-6 to TRBJ1-2, with TRBD1 as a possible D gene (5 bases). Trimming removed 5 bases from V and 8 bases from J, with 18 bases in between. The germline V gene encodes CDR1 MNHNY and CDR2 SVGAGI (reference sequence). The CDR3 contains 14 residues. CDR3 in DNA: TGTGCCAGCAGTGTGTACTCAAGGGGTGGCGGCTACACCTTC. Amino acid sequence: CASSVYSRGGGYTF.

V is TRBV7-8 and J is TRBJ2-2; D might be TRBD1 or TRBD2, each matching 5 bases. Germline CDR1 and CDR2: SGHVS and FQNEAQ. V was cut by 5 bases and J by 8 bases, with 18 bases left in between. This CDR3 spans 15 amino acids. As DNA, the CDR3 is TGTGCCAGCAGCACCGGGACCCGGGGCGCGGGGGAGCTGTTTTTT. Translated, it gives CASSTGTRGAGELFF.

Ten or more counts support this clonotype. This chain joins TRBV7-8 and TRBJ1-1; D unresolved. The CDR3 is 13 residues long. The germline gives CDR1 SGHVS, CDR2 FQNEAQ. Trimming removed 4 bases from V and 4 bases from J, with 10 bases in between. The CDR3 loop reads CASSYFSGTEAFF. The CDR3, as DNA: TGTGCCAGCAGCTACTTTTCGGGCACTGAAGCTTTCTTT.

The gene calls are TRBV6-4 and TRBJ1-1; 11 nucleotides agree with TRBD1. J lost 4 bases, V lost 10 bases, and 2 bases had no gene match. The CDR3 length is 12 residues. Looked up from germline, CDR1 is MRHNA and CDR2 is SNTAGT. CDR3 sequence reads: CATGTGGTEAFF. CDR3 DNA: TGTGCCACCGGGACAGGGGGCACTGAAGCTTTCTTT.

A word on this clonotype: An end of the junction differs from the germline gene, which may be a read error. The V call is TRBV6-6, the J call TRBJ2-6; weak D call: TRBD2 (5 bases). This CDR3 spans 15 amino acids. In germline, CDR1 is MNHNY, CDR2 SVGAGI (reference sequence). This CDR3 reads CARSGQSSGANVLTF. CDR3 DNA sequence: TGTGCCCGCAGCGGTCAGTCCTCTGGGGCCAACGTCCTGACTTTC.

This clonotype was recorded once. A much larger clone sits a single nucleotide away, making a read error possible. This chain joins TRBV28 and TRBJ2-1; D ambiguous. This CDR3 has 13 residues. In germline, CDR1 is MDHEN, CDR2 SYDVKM. Written as DNA, the CDR3 is TGTGTCAGCAGTTTCATTTCCTACAATGAGCAGTTCTTC. Protein sequence: CVSSFISYNEQFF. The entire variable domain, with the rest obtained from reference TRBV28 and TRBJ2-1, is as follows: DVKVTQSSRYLVKRTGEKVFLECVQDMDHENMFWYRQDPGLGLRLIYFSYDVKMKEKGDIPEGYSVSREKKERFSLILESASTNQTSMYLCVSSFISYNEQFFGPGTRLTVL.